This entry concerns a single T cell receptor beta chain. The CDR3 length is 14 residues. The V end lost 4 bases, the J end lost 0 bases, and 11 bases lay between the germline ends. Germline V lookup: CDR1 SGHRS, CDR2 YFSETQ. Time point denoted: pretreatment peripheral blood. Libraries were prepared by immunoSEQ multiplex PCR; TCRdb keeps only in-frame clonotypes and omits some of them. The sample contains roughly 63,000 clones, under 90% of which appear only once. This specimen comes from a study of PD-L1 blockade in urothelial cancer. Sequencing used PBMCs, obtained around atezolizumab (anti-PD-L1) treatment. This TCR came from a man between 65 and 79 years old with urothelial cancer. V usage is TRBV5-1 and J usage is TRBJ2-7, with a tentative D call TRBD1 (6 bases). The CDR3 is CASSPDSASYEQYF. The CDR3 nucleotides are TGCGCCAGCAGCCCGGACAGTGCCTCCTACGAGCAGTACTTC.